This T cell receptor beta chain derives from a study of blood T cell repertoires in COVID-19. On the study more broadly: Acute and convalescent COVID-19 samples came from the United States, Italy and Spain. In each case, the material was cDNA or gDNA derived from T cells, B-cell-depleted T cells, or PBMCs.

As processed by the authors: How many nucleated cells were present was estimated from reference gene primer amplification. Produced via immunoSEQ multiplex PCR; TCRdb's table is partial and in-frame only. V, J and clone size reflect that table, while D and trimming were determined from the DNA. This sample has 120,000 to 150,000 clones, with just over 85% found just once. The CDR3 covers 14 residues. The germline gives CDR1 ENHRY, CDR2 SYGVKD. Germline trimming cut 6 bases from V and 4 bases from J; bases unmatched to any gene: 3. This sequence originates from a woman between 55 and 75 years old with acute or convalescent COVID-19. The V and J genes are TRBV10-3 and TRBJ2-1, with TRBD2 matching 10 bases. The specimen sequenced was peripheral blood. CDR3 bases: TGTGCCATCAGGGGACTAGCGCAATACAATGAGCAGTTCTTC. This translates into CAIRGLAQYNEQFF.